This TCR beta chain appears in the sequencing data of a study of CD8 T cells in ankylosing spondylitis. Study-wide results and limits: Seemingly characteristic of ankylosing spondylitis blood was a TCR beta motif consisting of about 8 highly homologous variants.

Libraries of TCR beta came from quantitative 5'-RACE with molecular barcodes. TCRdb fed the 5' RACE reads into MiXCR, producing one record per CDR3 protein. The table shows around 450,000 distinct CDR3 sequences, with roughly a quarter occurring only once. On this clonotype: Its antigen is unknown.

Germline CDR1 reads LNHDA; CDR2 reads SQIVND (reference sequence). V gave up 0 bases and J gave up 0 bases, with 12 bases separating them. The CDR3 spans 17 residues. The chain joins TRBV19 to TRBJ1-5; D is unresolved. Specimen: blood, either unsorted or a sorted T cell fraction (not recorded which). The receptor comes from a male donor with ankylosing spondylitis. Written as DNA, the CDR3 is TGTGCCAGTAGTATAGATAACTCCTCTCCTAGCAATCAGCCCCAGCATTTT. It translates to CASSIDNSSPSNQPQHF.